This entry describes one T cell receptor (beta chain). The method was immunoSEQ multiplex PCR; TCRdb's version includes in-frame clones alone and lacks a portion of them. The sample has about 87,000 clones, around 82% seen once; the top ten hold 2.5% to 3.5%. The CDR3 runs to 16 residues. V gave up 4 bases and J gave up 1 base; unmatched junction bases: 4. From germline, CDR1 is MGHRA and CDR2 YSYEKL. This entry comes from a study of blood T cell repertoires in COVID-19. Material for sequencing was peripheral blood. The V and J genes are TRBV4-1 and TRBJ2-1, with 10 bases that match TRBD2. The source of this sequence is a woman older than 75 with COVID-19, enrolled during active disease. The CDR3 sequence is CASSPSSGSSYNEQFF. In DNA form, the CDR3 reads TGCGCCAGCAGCCCATCTAGCGGGAGTTCCTACAATGAGCAGTTCTTC.